This T cell receptor beta chain was found in a study of cytomegalovirus exposure and HLA in healthy donors. Background on the study: Inside one of the first data releases sat 75 million to 100 million unique TCRs taken from HLA-typed donors. Whole-study results and caveats: The presence/absence work took it that sequencing depth was about the same across donors. Among CMV-associated TCR beta chains, most appeared HLA-restricted in a later analysis.

Trimming left V 2 bases short and J 4 bases short, with 11 bases between. Germline V lookup: CDR1 SGHVS, CDR2 FNYEAQ. There are 14 residues in the CDR3. PCR primers comprised 60 Vbeta and 13 Jbeta primers. The method was immunoSEQ multiplex PCR; TCRdb's version includes in-frame clones alone and lacks a portion of them. Its clone listing holds around 70,000 clones. Comment on this clone: The antigen is not known.

The sample consisted of PBMCs. This sequence was found in a man aged 35 to 55 in good health and CMV-seronegative. This chain connects TRBV7-6 to TRBJ2-5, with a possible D match to TRBD2 (5 bases). As DNA, the CDR3 is TGTGCCAGCAGCTTATCCGGGGTAGGAGAGACCCAGTACTTC. Translated, it gives CASSLSGVGETQYF.